Listed below are T cell receptor beta chains from one sample, sequenced in a study of regulatory T cells in long-lasting Graves disease. TCRdb reprocessed the multiplex PCR reads with MiXCR, giving one entry per CDR3 protein. The sample holds under 400,000 distinct CDR3 sequences; roughly a sixth are singletons and the top ten take less than 35%. This sample was also put to use in a study of T cells in Graves' hyperthyroidism and ophthalmopathy.

The sequencing here drew on peripheral blood mononuclear cells (PBMCs), taken at new diagnosis, from a patient treated with antithyroid drugs. These receptors all come from a man aged 35-49 years with Graves disease. The CDR3 runs from the conserved cysteine through the conserved F or W. D genes are given only for firm matches. A row's size may be missing; if present it is once, few, many or a size class.

clone size: many; J gene: TRBJ1-1; D gene: -; V gene: TRBV5-1; CDR3 protein: CASSLRPGVTEAFF; CDR3 DNA: TGCGCCAGCAGCTTACGGCCGGGGGTAACTGAAGCTTTCTTT
clone size: -; J gene: TRBJ2-6; D gene: -; V gene: TRBV6-2/TRBV6-3; CDR3 protein: CASSYRGSSGANVLTF; CDR3 DNA: TGTGCCAGCAGTTACCGTGGGTCCTCTGGGGCCAACGTCCTGACTTTC
clone size: many; J gene: TRBJ2-6; D gene: -; V gene: TRBV27; CDR3 protein: CASSYGQFISGANVLTF; CDR3 DNA: TGTGCCAGCAGTTATGGACAATTTATCAGTGGGGCCAACGTCCTGACTTTC
clone size: few; J gene: TRBJ2-5; D gene: TRBD1; V gene: TRBV20-1; CDR3 protein: CSVLGQTQGTQYF; CDR3 DNA: TGCAGTGTACTGGGACAGACTCAAGGGACCCAGTACTTC
clone size: many; J gene: TRBJ2-6; D gene: -; V gene: TRBV28; CDR3 protein: CASSLGRTSGANVLTF; CDR3 DNA: TGTGCCAGCAGTCTAGGACGTACCTCTGGGGCCAACGTCCTGACTTTC
clone size: -; J gene: TRBJ1-6; D gene: -; V gene: TRBV10-3; CDR3 protein: CATRDSDNSPLHF; CDR3 DNA: TGTGCCACGAGGGACTCGGATAATTCACCCCTCCACTTT
clone size: -; J gene: TRBJ2-6; D gene: -; V gene: TRBV18; CDR3 protein: CASSPPAQRGANVLTF; CDR3 DNA: TGTGCCAGCTCACCACCAGCCCAGAGGGGGGCCAACGTCCTGACTTTC
clone size: few; J gene: TRBJ1-5; D gene: -; V gene: TRBV6-1; CDR3 protein: CASSRRADQPQHF; CDR3 DNA: TGTGCCAGCAGTCGGCGGGCGGATCAGCCCCAGCATTTT
clone size: few; J gene: TRBJ2-2; D gene: -; V gene: TRBV30; CDR3 protein: CAWSPTYAGELFF; CDR3 DNA: TGTGCCTGGAGCCCCACATACGCCGGGGAGCTGTTTTTT
clone size: -; J gene: TRBJ2-2; D gene: -; V gene: TRBV4-1; CDR3 protein: CASSQEGLTRRYTGELFF; CDR3 DNA: TGCGCCAGCAGCCAAGAGGGCCTAACCCGCCGTTACACCGGGGAGCTGTTTTTT
clone size: -; J gene: TRBJ2-1; D gene: -; V gene: TRBV12-3/TRBV12-4; CDR3 protein: CASSSMLYNEQFF; CDR3 DNA: TGTGCCAGCAGTTCGATGTTGTACAATGAGCAGTTCTTC
clone size: many; J gene: TRBJ2-4; D gene: -; V gene: TRBV6-1; CDR3 protein: CASSRAAAKNIQYF; CDR3 DNA: TGTGCCAGCAGTCGGGCGGCGGCCAAAAACATTCAGTACTTC
clone size: once; J gene: TRBJ2-1; D gene: TRBD1; V gene: TRBV2; CDR3 protein: CASSEEPGQNNNEQFF; CDR3 DNA: TGTGCCAGCAGTGAAGAACCGGGACAGAACAACAATGAGCAGTTCTTC
clone size: few; J gene: TRBJ1-4; D gene: -; V gene: TRBV5-6; CDR3 protein: CASSLRRGTNEKLFF; CDR3 DNA: TGTGCCAGCAGCTTGCGGCGGGGAACTAATGAAAAACTGTTTTTT
clone size: few; J gene: TRBJ1-1; D gene: -; V gene: TRBV18; CDR3 protein: CASSLGGARGTEAFF; CDR3 DNA: TGTGCCAGCTCCCTTGGGGGGGCGCGGGGCACTGAAGCTTTCTTT
clone size: few; J gene: TRBJ2-5; D gene: TRBD1; V gene: TRBV29-1; CDR3 protein: CSVFRGRLETQYF; CDR3 DNA: TGCAGCGTTTTCAGGGGGCGGTTAGAGACCCAGTACTTC
clone size: many; J gene: TRBJ2-3; D gene: -; V gene: TRBV20-1; CDR3 protein: CSAWVDTRKEADTQYF; CDR3 DNA: TGCAGTGCTTGGGTTGACACTCGAAAAGAAGCAGATACGCAGTATTTT
clone size: -; J gene: TRBJ1-6; D gene: -; V gene: TRBV6-1; CDR3 protein: CASTEGVGSSYNSPLHF; CDR3 DNA: TGTGCCAGCACCGAGGGGGTGGGCAGCTCCTATAATTCACCCCTCCACTTT
clone size: many; J gene: TRBJ2-1; D gene: -; V gene: TRBV5-5; CDR3 protein: CASSLEQYNEQFF; CDR3 DNA: TGTGCCAGCAGCTTGGAACAGTACAATGAGCAGTTCTTC
clone size: many; J gene: TRBJ1-6; D gene: -; V gene: TRBV6-2/TRBV6-3; CDR3 protein: CASGPGPNSPLHF; CDR3 DNA: TGTGCCAGCGGGCCAGGGCCAAATTCACCCCTCCACTTT
clone size: many; J gene: TRBJ2-1; D gene: TRBD2; V gene: TRBV12-3/TRBV12-4; CDR3 protein: CASTPTGGGVYNEQFF; CDR3 DNA: TGTGCCAGCACCCCGACCGGCGGGGGGGTTTACAATGAGCAGTTCTTC
clone size: -; J gene: TRBJ2-7; D gene: -; V gene: TRBV29-1; CDR3 protein: CSVVETESYEQYF; CDR3 DNA: TGCAGCGTTGTGGAGACGGAGAGCTACGAGCAGTACTTC
clone size: many; J gene: TRBJ2-2; D gene: TRBD1; V gene: TRBV12-3/TRBV12-4; CDR3 protein: CASSPWTGRSTGELFF; CDR3 DNA: TGTGCCAGCAGCCCGTGGACAGGGCGAAGCACCGGGGAGCTGTTTTTT
clone size: many; J gene: TRBJ2-7; D gene: -; V gene: TRBV7-9; CDR3 protein: CASGEGGNSYEQYF; CDR3 DNA: TGTGCCAGCGGAGAGGGGGGGAACTCCTACGAGCAGTACTTC
clone size: many; J gene: TRBJ2-3; D gene: TRBD2; V gene: TRBV11-1; CDR3 protein: CASSPVRGAWTQYF; CDR3 DNA: TGTGCCAGCAGCCCGGTGCGGGGGGCGTGGACGCAGTATTTT
clone size: many; J gene: TRBJ2-7; D gene: -; V gene: TRBV28; CDR3 protein: CASSFDRLYEQYF; CDR3 DNA: TGTGCCAGCAGTTTCGATAGGCTCTACGAGCAGTACTTC